This record looks at one T cell receptor beta chain sequence and its context. No antigen is known for it. This sample is drawn from a study of cytomegalovirus exposure and HLA in healthy donors. Findings of the study overall: Several top significant clusters appeared, in a later analysis, to be linked to common viral pathogens. Most TCRs appeared rarely, but some public TCRs recurred in many donors.

Researchers ran the PCR with 60 Vbeta and 13 Jbeta primers. The protocol was immunoSEQ multiplex PCR, while the TCRdb copy is restricted to in-frame clones and leaves out a portion. The data contain about 220,000 clones, roughly 87% of them singletons. The CDR3 is made up of 15 amino acids. Trimming at V came to 5 bases and at J to 3 bases, leaving 7 bases not matched to a gene. CDR1 and CDR2 from the germline V gene are MRHNA and SNTAGT. The receptor comes from a middle-aged woman in good health and CMV-seropositive. This rearrangement joins TRBV6-4 to TRBJ2-3, with 8 bases aligning to TRBD1. Sequencing used PBMCs. This chain's CDR3 is CASSRDRGGTDTQYF. The CDR3 DNA sequence: TGTGCCAGCAGTCGAGACAGGGGAGGAACAGATACGCAGTATTTT.